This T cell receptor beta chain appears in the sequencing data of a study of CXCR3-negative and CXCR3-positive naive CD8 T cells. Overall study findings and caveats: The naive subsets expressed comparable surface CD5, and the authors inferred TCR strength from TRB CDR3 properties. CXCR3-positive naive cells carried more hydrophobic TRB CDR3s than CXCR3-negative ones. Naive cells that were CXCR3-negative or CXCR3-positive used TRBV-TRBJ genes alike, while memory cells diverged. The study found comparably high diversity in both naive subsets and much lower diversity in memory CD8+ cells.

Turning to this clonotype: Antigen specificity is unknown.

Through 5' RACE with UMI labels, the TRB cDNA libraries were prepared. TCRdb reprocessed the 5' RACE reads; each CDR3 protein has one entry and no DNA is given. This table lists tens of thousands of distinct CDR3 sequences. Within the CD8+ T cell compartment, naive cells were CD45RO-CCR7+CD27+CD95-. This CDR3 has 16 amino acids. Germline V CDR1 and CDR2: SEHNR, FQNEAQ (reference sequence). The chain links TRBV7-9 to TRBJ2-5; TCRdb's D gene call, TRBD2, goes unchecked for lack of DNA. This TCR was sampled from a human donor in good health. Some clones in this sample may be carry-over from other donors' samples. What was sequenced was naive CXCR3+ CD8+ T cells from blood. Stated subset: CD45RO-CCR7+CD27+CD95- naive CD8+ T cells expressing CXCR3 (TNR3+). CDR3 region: CASSQLGYEGPETQYF.